This is a list of T cell receptor beta chains from one sample in a study of human T cells and chemical hapten exposure. TCRdb passed the RACE reads through MiXCR, listing each CDR3 protein once. The data contain about 120,000 distinct CDR3 sequences, about 12% of them singletons. Material: whole blood, obtained in connection with sensitization to the hapten diphenylcyclopropenone (DPC). These receptors were collected from a woman aged 45-60 years with alopecia areata. Some clones in this sample may be carry-over from other donors' samples. Each CDR3 is given with its conserved first and last residue.

CDR3 length,V gene,CDR3 protein
13,TRBV7-6,CASSLGVQETQYF
17,TRBV3-1,CASSQELMGGQNTEAFF
12,TRBV2,CASKGGWNEQFF
15,TRBV11-2,CASSLGPGTDQPQHF
14,TRBV7-2,CASSLDLNTGELFF
14,TRBV2,CATRLSGGSVEQYF
15,TRBV2,CASMNGVTGANVLTF
17,TRBV11-2,CASSLGVTGTRPGTQYF
11,TRBV28,CASSFGGELFF
14,TRBV28,CASRPTGGRYEQYF
15,TRBV7-2,CASSSGPSSGNTIYF
14,TRBV5-1,CASSLAPQKETQYF
14,TRBV6-2/TRBV6-3,CASCPGGSLETQYF
17,TRBV3-1,CASSSRDSPVTNEKLFF
19,TRBV18,CASSPTRTASAGRPYEQYF
15,TRBV28,CASSFAGQGMGEQYF
15,TRBV6-1,CASSEGANSNQPQHF
16,TRBV6-5,CASSYSRVLSTDTQYF
16,TRBV4-2,CASSQDPYSNTGELFF
15,TRBV20-1,CSANYPRGLPDTQYF
12,TRBV3-1,CASSQLQGEAFF
15,TRBV24-1,CATSDPRTAYNEQFF
15,TRBV19,CASIGWGKGEEKLFF
13,TRBV5-1,CASYAGPQETQYF
16,TRBV28,CASSLSPGQGNQPQHF
14,TRBV12-3/TRBV12-4,CASSPGTGQETQYF
10,TRBV28,CASGNTEAFF
16,TRBV20-1,CSARDAGLAGDYEQFF
16,TRBV18,CASSPNGAGSTDTQYF
14,TRBV20-1,CSARGQGRTGELFF
13,TRBV20-1,CSARGSSNQPQHF
15,TRBV5-4,CASSLVFQGALGYTF
15,TRBV19,CARISYRGIKNGYTF
11,TRBV20-1,CSATLNQEAFF
13,TRBV29-1,CSARRDSLYGYTF
14,TRBV29-1,CSVAFRRARNEQFF
13,TRBV29-1,CSTLGGRGYEQYF
13,TRBV3-1,CASSLYRGAEAFF
16,TRBV28,CASSSLSGQSYNEQFF
14,TRBV7-2,CASSLGGQSYEQYF
10,TRBV6-2/TRBV6-3,CASPYNEQFF
14,TRBV12-3/TRBV12-4,CASSLAAGGSEAFF
16,TRBV5-5,CASSQGTDNSNQPQHF
16,TRBV10-2,CASRSSGLGGTGELFF
15,TRBV2,CASRPSPGRSETQYF
14,TRBV9,CASSPDRRAGELFF
10,TRBV20-1,CSAIYNEQFF
15,TRBV2,CASSARKGPYYEQYF
15,TRBV10-3,CAVSPSGEVTGELFF
11,TRBV29-1,CSAGPGPQQFF
16,TRBV7-2,CASSLARQVLSYEQYF
14,TRBV19,CASTTTGGSYGYTF
14,TRBV12-3/TRBV12-4,CASSLYGVEDTQYF
12,TRBV18,CASGTQNTEAFF
13,TRBV6-5,CASGGSSYNEQFF
15,TRBV7-9,CASSLVVAGGETQYF
14,TRBV5-1,CASSLATEHYGYTF
13,TRBV18,CASSPLNTGELFF
14,TRBV11-2,CASSLDLILNEQFF